This T cell receptor (beta chain) was profiled in a study of OX40 agonist ivuxolimab in advanced cancers. The CDR3 totals 15 residues. Germline assignment: CDR1 LNHDA and CDR2 SQIVND (reference sequence). Some clones are missing from TCRdb's copy, which holds only in-frame ones; the method was immunoSEQ multiplex PCR. Among about 48,000 clones, 75% to 85% were seen once, and the ten largest hold over 1%. Specimen: CD4+ or CD8+ T cells sorted from blood, collected in a trial of the OX40 agonist ivuxolimab. This receptor was obtained from an adult with an advanced solid tumor such as melanoma, head and neck, liver or kidney cancer. The J gene is TRBJ2-5, the V gene TRBV19; 8 nucleotides line up with TRBD2. CDR3 residues: CASGRGLGVQETQYF. The CDR3, as DNA: TGTGCTTCGGGACGGGGACTAGGAGTCCAAGAGACCCAGTACTTC.